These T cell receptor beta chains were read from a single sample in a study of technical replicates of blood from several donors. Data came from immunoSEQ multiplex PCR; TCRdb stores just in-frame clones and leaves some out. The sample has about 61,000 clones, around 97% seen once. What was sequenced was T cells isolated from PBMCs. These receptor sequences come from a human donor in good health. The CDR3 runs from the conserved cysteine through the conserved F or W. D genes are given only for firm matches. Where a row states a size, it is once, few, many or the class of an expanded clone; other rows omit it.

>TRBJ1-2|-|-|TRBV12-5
CASGLRTRLYTF
TGTGCTAGTGGTTTGAGGACACGGTTATACACCTTC
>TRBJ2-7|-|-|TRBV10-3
CAIRTNTGYEQYF
TGTGCCATCAGGACTAACACAGGGTACGAGCAGTACTTC
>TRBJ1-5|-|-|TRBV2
CASSEQTNSNQPQHF
TGTGCCAGCAGTGAGCAGACAAATAGCAATCAGCCCCAGCATTTT
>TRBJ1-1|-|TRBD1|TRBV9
CASSEGYRGGITEAFF
TGTGCCAGCAGCGAAGGTTACAGGGGTGGGATCACTGAAGCTTTCTTT
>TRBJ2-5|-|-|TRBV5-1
CASSGGGLLQETQYF
TGCGCCAGCAGCGGCGGGGGCCTTTTACAAGAGACCCAGTACTTC
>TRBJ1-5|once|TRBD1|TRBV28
CASSPTPTGAYNQPQHF
TGTGCCAGCAGCCCCACTCCGACAGGGGCCTACAATCAGCCCCAGCATTTT
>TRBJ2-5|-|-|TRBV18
CASSPVHSGGKETQYF
TGTGCCAGCTCACCGGTCCATTCCGGGGGAAAAGAGACCCAGTACTTC
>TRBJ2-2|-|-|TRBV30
CAWNRGIYTGELFF
TGTGCCTGGAACCGGGGGATTTACACCGGGGAGCTGTTTTTT
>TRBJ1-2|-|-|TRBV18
CASSPESHYGYTF
TGTGCCAGCTCACCAGAGAGTCACTATGGCTACACCTTC
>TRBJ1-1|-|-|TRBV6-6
CASSVSTGRETEAFF
TGTGCCAGCAGTGTGTCTACAGGGCGGGAGACTGAAGCTTTCTTT
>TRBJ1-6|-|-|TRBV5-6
CASSRRGSSYNSPLHF
TGTGCCAGCAGCCGGCGGGGCAGCTCCTATAATTCACCCCTCCACTTT
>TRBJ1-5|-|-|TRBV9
CASSVELYSNQPQHF
TGTGCCAGCAGCGTAGAACTATATAGCAATCAGCCCCAGCATTTT
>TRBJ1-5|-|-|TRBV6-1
CASSFLSSNQPQHF
TGTGCCAGCAGTTTCCTCTCGTCGAATCAGCCCCAGCATTTT
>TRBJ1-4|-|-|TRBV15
CATSRDMRREGKLFF
TGTGCCACCAGCAGAGATATGAGGAGAGAGGGAAAACTGTTTTTT
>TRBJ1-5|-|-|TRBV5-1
CASSLGVPNQPQHF
TGCGCCAGCAGCTTAGGAGTCCCCAATCAGCCCCAGCATTTT
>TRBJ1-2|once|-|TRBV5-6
CASSLGGRPDYGYTF
TGTGCCAGCAGCTTGGGTGGCAGGCCAGACTATGGCTACACCTTC
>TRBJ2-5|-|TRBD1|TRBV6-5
CASRDRVGTQYF
TGTGCCAGCAGGGACAGGGTCGGGACCCAGTACTTC
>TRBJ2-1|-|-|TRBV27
CASSSQGHNEQFF
TGTGCCAGCAGTTCCCAGGGCCACAATGAGCAGTTCTTC
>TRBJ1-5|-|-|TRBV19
CATELVAGPYNQPQHF
TGTGCCACCGAATTGGTGGCAGGGCCTTATAATCAGCCCCAGCATTTT
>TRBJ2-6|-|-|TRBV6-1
CASSELQSGANVLTF
TGTGCCAGCAGTGAATTACAGTCTGGGGCCAACGTCCTGACTTTC
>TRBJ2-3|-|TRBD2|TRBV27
CASSSLWTSGSTDTQYF
TGTGCCAGCAGTTCACTTTGGACTAGCGGAAGCACAGATACGCAGTATTTT
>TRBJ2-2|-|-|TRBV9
CASSVALTLVKNTGELFF
TGTGCCAGCAGCGTAGCTTTAACGCTAGTAAAAAACACCGGGGAGCTGTTTTTT
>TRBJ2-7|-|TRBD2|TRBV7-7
CASSLTAGGTYEQYF
TGTGCTAGCAGCTTAACGGCGGGGGGAACATACGAGCAGTACTTC
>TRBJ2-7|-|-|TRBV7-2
CASTPVGGTYEQYF
TGTGCCAGCACCCCCGTAGGCGGGACCTACGAGCAGTACTTC